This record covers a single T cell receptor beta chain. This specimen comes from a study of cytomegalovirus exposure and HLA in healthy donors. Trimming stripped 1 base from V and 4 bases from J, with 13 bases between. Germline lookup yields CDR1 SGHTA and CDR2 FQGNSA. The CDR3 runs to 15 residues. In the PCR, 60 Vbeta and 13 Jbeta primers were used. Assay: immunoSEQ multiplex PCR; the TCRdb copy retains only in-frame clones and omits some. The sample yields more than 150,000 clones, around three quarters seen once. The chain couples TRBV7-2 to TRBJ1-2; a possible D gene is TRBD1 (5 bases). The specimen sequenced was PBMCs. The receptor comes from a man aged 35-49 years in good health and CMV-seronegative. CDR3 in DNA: TGTGCCAGCAGCTTAGATGGCCAGGGACTCTATGGCTACACCTTC. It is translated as CASSLDGQGLYGYTF.